This T cell receptor beta chain was sequenced in a study of neurological immune-mediated disorders. The sorted libraries took approximately 1 million CD4+ or CD8+ T cells. cDNA synthesis was performed by 5'RACE with 10-nucleotide random UMIs. MiXCR was run by TCRdb on the 5' RACE reads, yielding one entry per CDR3 protein. Here the sample spans 15,000 to 20,000 distinct CDR3 sequences, roughly a tenth being singletons. Whole-study results and caveats: None of the CDR3 amino acid sequences found in expanded clones was shared across subjects. This suggests that the TCR-beta repertoires were private in all groups. HTLV-1-associated myelopathy led in TCR clonal expansion, while multiple sclerosis ranked lowest, below healthy controls.

From germline, CDR1 is SGHDN and CDR2 FVKESK. The CDR3 has 14 amino acids. The V end was cut by 4 bases, the J end by 2 bases, with 12 bases between. Details on this clonotype: Its antigen is still unknown.

This receptor was obtained from a woman between 50 and 59 years old in good health. The chain links TRBV14 to TRBJ2-7; D is ambiguous. Material: CD8+ T cells from blood. The CDR3 DNA follows: TGTGCCAGCAGCCCGTCGGCAAACCCCTACGAGCAGTACTTC. Encoded protein: CASSPSANPYEQYF.